This is a list of T cell receptor beta chains from one sample in a study of OX40 agonist ivuxolimab in advanced cancers. Here immunoSEQ multiplex PCR was the method, and the copy in TCRdb shows in-frame clones only, minus some. The profile shows tens of thousands of clones, more than 85% of them singletons. Specimen: CD4+ or CD8+ T cells sorted from blood, collected in a trial of the OX40 agonist ivuxolimab. These TCRs come from an adult with an advanced solid tumor such as melanoma, head and neck, liver or kidney cancer. CDR3s include the opening cysteine and the closing phenylalanine or tryptophan. The D gene is left open where the match is weak. Size is stated for part of the rows, as once, few or many counts, or as a class when the clone is expanded.

v_gene: TRBV18
j_gene: TRBJ2-1
d_gene: -
abundance: -
CDR3nt: TGTGCCAGCTCACGATCCTGGGGTAACAATGAGCAGTTCTTC
CDR3aa: CASSRSWGNNEQFF

v_gene: TRBV7-2
j_gene: TRBJ2-1
d_gene: TRBD2
abundance: -
CDR3nt: TGTGCCAGCAGCTTACAGTCGAAGCTAGCGGGAGGGGATGAGCAGTTCTTC
CDR3aa: CASSLQSKLAGGDEQFF

v_gene: TRBV6-5
j_gene: TRBJ2-7
d_gene: -
abundance: -
CDR3nt: TGTGCCAGCCAGAAGGGATCCGGGGCCTCCTACGAGCAGTACTTC
CDR3aa: CASQKGSGASYEQYF

v_gene: TRBV10-2
j_gene: TRBJ2-5
d_gene: TRBD2
abundance: -
CDR3nt: TGCGCCAGCATGGTTAGCGGGAGTCGCGAGACCCAGTACTTC
CDR3aa: CASMVSGSRETQYF

v_gene: TRBV5-1
j_gene: TRBJ2-3
d_gene: -
abundance: -
CDR3nt: TGCGCCAGCAAGATCTTATCTAGCACAGATACGCAGTATTTT
CDR3aa: CASKILSSTDTQYF

v_gene: TRBV29-1
j_gene: TRBJ2-7
d_gene: -
abundance: -
CDR3nt: TGCAGCGTTGAAGATCGTGGCAGGGGTCTCAACGAGCAGTACTTC
CDR3aa: CSVEDRGRGLNEQYF

v_gene: TRBV5-5
j_gene: TRBJ2-7
d_gene: -
abundance: -
CDR3nt: TGTGCCAGCAGCCTTAACCAGGCATGGTACGAGCAGTACTTC
CDR3aa: CASSLNQAWYEQYF

v_gene: TRBV7-9
j_gene: TRBJ2-2
d_gene: -
abundance: -
CDR3nt: TGTGCCAGCAGCGAGGGACCTGACACCGGGGAGCTGTTTTTT
CDR3aa: CASSEGPDTGELFF

v_gene: TRBV7-2
j_gene: TRBJ2-7
d_gene: -
abundance: -
CDR3nt: TGTGCCAGCAGCTTCAAGCCTCGGGGCGAGCAGTACTTC
CDR3aa: CASSFKPRGEQYF

v_gene: TRBV19
j_gene: TRBJ2-1
d_gene: -
abundance: -
CDR3nt: TGTGCCAGTAGTCCTCATTTCTCCTACAATGAGCAGTTCTTC
CDR3aa: CASSPHFSYNEQFF

v_gene: TRBV5-8
j_gene: TRBJ1-2
d_gene: -
abundance: -
CDR3nt: TGTGCCAGCAGTCCGGACGTTCGTTATGGCTACACCTTC
CDR3aa: CASSPDVRYGYTF

v_gene: TRBV9
j_gene: TRBJ2-7
d_gene: -
abundance: -
CDR3nt: TGTGCCAGCAGCGCACATGAAGGGCCTGTATACGAGCAGTACTTC
CDR3aa: CASSAHEGPVYEQYF

v_gene: TRBV27
j_gene: TRBJ1-2
d_gene: -
abundance: -
CDR3nt: TGTGCCAGCAGTTTAACCCGGCTGGACTATGGCTACACCTTC
CDR3aa: CASSLTRLDYGYTF

v_gene: TRBV11-2
j_gene: TRBJ1-5
d_gene: TRBD1
abundance: -
CDR3nt: TGTGCCAGCAGTGCAGGGACAGCCGACTCCTCCCAGCATTTT
CDR3aa: CASSAGTADSSQHF

v_gene: TRBV5-1
j_gene: TRBJ2-7
d_gene: -
abundance: -
CDR3nt: TGCGCCAGCAGCTTGCTAAGTGGGACCGGCTGGGAGCAGTACTTC
CDR3aa: CASSLLSGTGWEQYF

v_gene: TRBV29-1
j_gene: TRBJ2-7
d_gene: -
abundance: once
CDR3nt: TGCAGCGTTGAAGATCAGCAGGGGACGGGCTACGAGCAGTACTTC
CDR3aa: CSVEDQQGTGYEQYF

v_gene: TRBV5-1
j_gene: TRBJ2-2
d_gene: -
abundance: -
CDR3nt: TGCGCCAGCAGCTTGCTAGGCCCCGGGGAGCTGTTTTTT
CDR3aa: CASSLLGPGELFF